The rows below give T cell receptor beta chains drawn from one sample of a study of OX40 agonist ivuxolimab in advanced cancers. TCRdb's table, derived via immunoSEQ multiplex PCR, lists solely in-frame clones and lacks some. The table includes about 77,000 clones, roughly 91% detected once. The specimen was CD4+ or CD8+ T cells sorted from blood, collected in a trial of the OX40 agonist ivuxolimab. Every receptor here comes from an adult with an advanced solid tumor such as melanoma, head and neck, liver or kidney cancer. Both conserved end residues are part of each CDR3. A D gene is named only where the DNA matches it firmly. Clone size is given for some rows only: seen once, a few or many times, or a class if the clone is expanded.

CDR3nt: TGCAGCGTCCAAGGGGCGTGGGTGCAGTACTTC
CDR3aa: CSVQGAWVQYF
v_gene: TRBV29-1
d_gene: -
abundance: -
j_gene: TRBJ2-7

CDR3nt: TGCGCCAGCAGCCAAGGGTGGGGTTTCCGCAATGAGCAGTTCTTC
CDR3aa: CASSQGWGFRNEQFF
v_gene: TRBV4-1
d_gene: -
abundance: once
j_gene: TRBJ2-1

CDR3nt: TGTGCCAGCAGGGGGACAGGGGGCACTGAAGCTTTCTTT
CDR3aa: CASRGTGGTEAFF
v_gene: TRBV28
d_gene: TRBD1
abundance: -
j_gene: TRBJ1-1

CDR3nt: TGTGCCAGCAGCGTAGCCGCCACCGGGGAGCTGTTTTTT
CDR3aa: CASSVAATGELFF
v_gene: TRBV9
d_gene: -
abundance: -
j_gene: TRBJ2-2

CDR3nt: TGTGCCAGCAGTTCAAGGGGGGACGGAAGCACAGATACGCAGTATTTT
CDR3aa: CASSSRGDGSTDTQYF
v_gene: TRBV28
d_gene: -
abundance: -
j_gene: TRBJ2-3

CDR3nt: TGCGCCAGCAGTGTAACAGCGGGGGGGCCCTACAATGAGCAGTTCTTC
CDR3aa: CASSVTAGGPYNEQFF
v_gene: TRBV10-2
d_gene: TRBD2
abundance: -
j_gene: TRBJ2-1

CDR3nt: TGTGCCAGCAGCCCCTCGCGGATGAACACTGAAGCTTTCTTT
CDR3aa: CASSPSRMNTEAFF
v_gene: TRBV11-1
d_gene: -
abundance: -
j_gene: TRBJ1-1

CDR3nt: TGCGCCAGCGCCACCGGGGCACTAGCGGTTAGCTCCTACAATGAGCAGTTCTTC
CDR3aa: CASATGALAVSSYNEQFF
v_gene: TRBV5-1
d_gene: TRBD2
abundance: -
j_gene: TRBJ2-1

CDR3nt: TGCGCCAGCAGCTTGGCGGGCGGGGGTGATGAAAAACTGTTTTTT
CDR3aa: CASSLAGGGDEKLFF
v_gene: TRBV5-1
d_gene: -
abundance: -
j_gene: TRBJ1-4

CDR3nt: TGTGCCAGCAGCAAAGCGGCTAGCGGGATGTCGTACGAGCAGTACTTC
CDR3aa: CASSKAASGMSYEQYF
v_gene: TRBV21-1
d_gene: -
abundance: -
j_gene: TRBJ2-7

CDR3nt: TGTGCCAGCAGTGCGCCGTTTTGGACCCAGTACTTC
CDR3aa: CASSAPFWTQYF
v_gene: TRBV2
d_gene: -
abundance: -
j_gene: TRBJ2-5

CDR3nt: TGTGCCAGCAGTACCTGGGGGGGTGAAGCTTTCTTT
CDR3aa: CASSTWGGEAFF
v_gene: TRBV6-5
d_gene: -
abundance: many
j_gene: TRBJ1-1

CDR3nt: TGTGCCAGCAGTGTTATGACAGGGGGCCATGAGGAGCAGTACTTC
CDR3aa: CASSVMTGGHEEQYF
v_gene: TRBV6-1
d_gene: TRBD1
abundance: -
j_gene: TRBJ2-7

CDR3nt: TGTGCCATCAGTGAGTCGACAGGTCTTGAAGCTTTCTTT
CDR3aa: CAISESTGLEAFF
v_gene: TRBV10-3
d_gene: -
abundance: -
j_gene: TRBJ1-1

CDR3nt: TGCGCCAGCAGCTTGGAACCGGGGGGGAACACTGAAGCTTTCTTT
CDR3aa: CASSLEPGGNTEAFF
v_gene: TRBV5-1
d_gene: -
abundance: -
j_gene: TRBJ1-1

CDR3nt: TGTGCCTGGAGTCCCGGGACAGGGGCCCGAGGGCAGTACTTC
CDR3aa: CAWSPGTGARGQYF
v_gene: TRBV30
d_gene: TRBD1
abundance: -
j_gene: TRBJ2-7

CDR3nt: TGTGCCAGCAGAGATCGAACAGATACGCAGTATTTT
CDR3aa: CASRDRTDTQYF
v_gene: TRBV2
d_gene: -
abundance: -
j_gene: TRBJ2-3